Below, 32 T cell receptor beta chains from the same sample are listed, as sequenced in a study of blood T cell repertoires in COVID-19. Sequenced by immunoSEQ multiplex PCR; TCRdb stores in-frame clones only, minus some. The data contain some 20,000 clones, about 92% of them singletons. The sample was peripheral blood. These receptors were obtained from a human donor in a cohort sampled during active COVID-19.

The chain joins TRBV3-1 (or the pseudogene TRBV3-2) to TRBJ1-6; tentative D call: TRBD1 (6 bases). V shed 1 base and J shed 3 bases, with 10 bases lying between them. CDR1 and CDR2 (germline): LGHDT, YNNKEL (reference sequence). The CDR3 is 16 residues long. CDR3 coding DNA: TGTGCCAGCAGCCAAGCGGGACACCTCTATAATTCACCCCTCCACTTT. It is translated as CASSQAGHLYNSPLHF.

The rearrangement links TRBV6-5 to TRBJ2-5; D may be TRBD2 (7 bases). The V gene's germline CDR1 is MNHEY and CDR2 SVGAGI. Trimming stripped 6 bases from V and 5 bases from J, with 13 bases between. The CDR3 totals 13 residues. CDR3 bases: TGTGCCAGCAGCACCGGGGGGCTTGAGACCCAGTACTTC. Residues: CASSTGGLETQYF.

This rearrangement joins TRBV11-3 to TRBJ2-2, with 8 positions matching TRBD2. Looked up from germline, CDR1 is SGHNT and CDR2 is YENEEA. The CDR3 spans 14 residues. V lost 5 bases and J lost 7; bases outside the gene matches: 6. CDR3 residues: CASSTGGPSGELFF. The CDR3 nucleotides are TGTGCCAGCAGCACGGGGGGGCCAAGCGGGGAGCTGTTTTTT.

This clone appeared a single time. The rearrangement joins TRBV7-2 to TRBJ1-4, with D perhaps TRBD1 (5 bases). The CDR3 contains 15 residues. V lost 1 base to trimming and J lost 3 bases, with 9 bases between them. CDR1 SGHTA and CDR2 FQGNSA come from the germline V gene. CDR3 sequence (DNA): TGTGCCAGCAGCTTAGGCGGGGGGGCTAATGAAAAACTGTTTTTT. Amino acid sequence: CASSLGGGANEKLFF.

The chain couples TRBV7-9 to TRBJ1-1; D gene ambiguous. This CDR3 has 15 residues. The germline CDR1 and CDR2 sequences are SEHNR and FQNEAQ (reference sequence). Trimming stripped 0 bases from V and 2 bases from J, with 10 bases between. CDR3 DNA: TGTGCCAGCAGCTTAGCGGGCCAGATCAACACTGAAGCTTTCTTT. This translates into CASSLAGQINTEAFF.

J is TRBJ2-2 and V is TRBV3-1 (or the pseudogene TRBV3-2); 7 nucleotides agree with TRBD2. CDR3 length: 15 amino acids. V lost 7 bases and J lost 5; bases outside the gene matches: 10. CDR1 LGHDT and CDR2 YNNKEL come from the germline V gene (reference sequence). CDR3 protein: CASTREVLGTGELFF. In DNA, the CDR3 is TGTGCCAGCACCCGGGAGGTCCTGGGGACCGGGGAGCTGTTTTTT.

The V and J genes are TRBV14 and TRBJ2-1, with a tentative D call TRBD2 (5 bases). The V gene's germline CDR1 is SGHDN and CDR2 FVKESK. Trimming pared 4 bases from V and 3 bases from J, leaving 16 bases between. The length of the CDR3 is 16 residues. CDR3 sequence (DNA): TGTGCCAGCAGCCGCCTAAAGCCCGGGGTCTACAATGAGCAGTTCTTC. Its translation is CASSRLKPGVYNEQFF.

V usage is TRBV10-3 and J usage is TRBJ2-7; 8 bases agree with TRBD2. Germline lookup yields CDR1 ENHRY and CDR2 SYGVKD. Trimming took 0 bases from V and 6 from J; bases not matched to a gene: 7. CDR3 length: 15 amino acids. The CDR3 region has the DNA TGTGCCATCAGTGAGTCAGCGGGAGTCGCGTCCGAGCAGTACTTC. Translating it yields CAISESAGVASEQYF.

J is TRBJ1-2 and V is TRBV28; D is unresolved. Germline CDR1 and CDR2: MDHEN and SYDVKM. The CDR3 is made up of 11 amino acids. Trimming took 8 bases from V and 3 from J, leaving 7 bases between them. The CDR3 nucleotides read TGTGCCAGCCTATGGTACTATGGCTACACCTTC. This codes for CASLWYYGYTF.

The chain couples TRBV5-4 to TRBJ1-2; D is unresolved. With 3 bases removed from V and 2 bases from J, the gap between germline ends came to 20 bases. This CDR3 is 17 amino acids long. CDR1 and CDR2 from the germline V gene are SGHNT and YYREEE (reference sequence). CDR3 sequence reads: CASSSVTDTSGNYGYTF. CDR3 DNA sequence: TGTGCCAGCAGCTCCGTCACAGACACCAGCGGGAACTATGGCTACACCTTC. Drawing the rest from reference TRBV5-4 and TRBJ1-2, the complete variable domain is ETGVTQSPTHLIKTRGQQVTLRCSSQSGHNTVSWYQQALGQGPQFIFQYYREEENGRGNFPPRFSGLQFPNYSSELNVNALELDDSALYLCASSSVTDTSGNYGYTFGSGTRLTVV.

The V and J genes are TRBV14 and TRBJ2-7; D might be TRBD2 (5 bases). The V end was cut by 3 bases, the J end by 3 bases, with 15 bases between. This CDR3 has 15 residues. Germline V CDR1 and CDR2: SGHDN, FVKESK. CDR3 residues: CASSHRTDSYYEQYF. The CDR3 bases are TGTGCCAGCAGCCACAGGACTGATTCCTACTACGAGCAGTACTTC. Full variable domain (outside the CDR3, taken from reference TRBV14 and TRBJ2-7): EAGVTQFPSHSVIEKGQTVTLRCDPISGHDNLYWYRRVMGKEIKFLLHFVKESKQDESGMPNNRFLAERTGGTYSTLKVQPAELEDSGVYFCASSHRTDSYYEQYFGPGTRLTVT.

The gene calls are TRBV14 and TRBJ1-3; the match to TRBD1 covers 7 bases. This CDR3 region has 14 residues. Germline CDR1 is SGHDN and CDR2 is FVKESK. J gave up 6 bases and V 4 bases, and 6 bases lay outside the gene matches. The CDR3 nucleotides are TGTGCCAGCAGCCTACTGGACAGGCTAAACACCATATATTTT. Its translation is CASSLLDRLNTIYF. The variable domain in full, with the rest retrieved from reference TRBV14 and TRBJ1-3, is EAGVTQFPSHSVIEKGQTVTLRCDPISGHDNLYWYRRVMGKEIKFLLHFVKESKQDESGMPNNRFLAERTGGTYSTLKVQPAELEDSGVYFCASSLLDRLNTIYFGEGSWLTVV.

V and J are TRBV30 and TRBJ2-7, with TRBD1 matching over 10 bases. The V segment lost 1 base and the J segment 3 bases; nucleotides outside the gene matches: 3. Germline-derived CDR1 and CDR2 are GTSNPN and SVGIG (reference sequence). This CDR3 has 14 amino acids. Here the CDR3 reads CAWSARDRGYEQYF. In DNA form, the CDR3 reads TGTGCCTGGAGTGCCCGGGACAGGGGCTACGAGCAGTACTTC.

The chain links TRBV27 to TRBJ1-2; 9 bases align to TRBD1. The CDR3 is made up of 17 amino acids. In germline, CDR1 is MNHEY, CDR2 SMNVEV (reference sequence). The ends lost 4 bases at V and 4 bases at J; junction bases unmatched: 13. The CDR3 is CASSSGTGTMPIYGYTF. CDR3 nucleotides: TGTGCCAGCAGTTCAGGGACAGGGACTATGCCCATCTATGGCTACACCTTC.

The gene calls are TRBV5-1 and TRBJ2-7, with 7 nucleotides matching TRBD1. V dropped 4 bases and J dropped 2; count of bases not matched to a gene: 6. The CDR3 totals 14 residues. Germline CDR1 and CDR2: SGHRS and YFSETQ. The CDR3 loop reads CASSSRGRAYEQYF. In DNA, the CDR3 is TGCGCCAGCAGCAGTAGGGGGCGAGCCTACGAGCAGTACTTC.

The rearrangement uses TRBV19 and TRBJ2-1, with 12 bases lining up with TRBD2. The germline V gene has CDR1 LNHDA and CDR2 SQIVND (reference sequence). Trimming removed 3 bases from V and 4 bases from J; junction bases left unmatched: 1. The CDR3 is 15 residues long. DNA for the CDR3: TGTGCCAGTAGTATGACTAGCGGGAGATACAATGAGCAGTTCTTC. Translated: CASSMTSGRYNEQFF. Full variable domain (remainder filled in from reference TRBV19 and TRBJ2-1): DGGITQSPKYLFRKEGQNVTLSCEQNLNHDAMYWYRQDPGQGLRLIYYSQIVNDFQKGDIAEGYSVSREKKESFPLTVTSAQKNPTAFYLCASSMTSGRYNEQFFGPGTRLTVL.

The chain couples TRBV19 to TRBJ2-1, with a weak D call TRBD2 (6 bases). The V gene lost 5 bases and the J gene lost 8 bases, with 19 bases spanning the gap. Germline V CDR1 and CDR2: LNHDA, SQIVND (reference sequence). There are 15 residues in the CDR3. Here the CDR3 reads CASSVLRVPGDEQFF. The CDR3 DNA reads as TGTGCCAGTAGTGTCCTCCGGGTCCCGGGGGATGAGCAGTTCTTC.

This rearrangement joins TRBV27 to TRBJ2-5; 12 nucleotides agree with TRBD2. CDR3 length equals 15 residues. The germline V gene has CDR1 MNHEY and CDR2 SMNVEV (reference sequence). V shed 6 bases, J shed 1 base, and the junction held 3 bases outside the gene matches. CDR3 loop: CASRRLAGVQETQYF. CDR3 bases: TGTGCCAGCAGGCGACTAGCGGGGGTCCAAGAGACCCAGTACTTC.

This clone was observed once. J is TRBJ2-1 and V is TRBV6-5, with D perhaps TRBD1 (5 bases). Germline loops: CDR1 MNHEY, CDR2 SVGAGI. V lost 6 bases to trimming and J lost 4 bases, with 10 bases between them. This CDR3 contains 13 residues. The CDR3 sequence: CASSSQEYNEQFF. CDR3 nucleotide sequence: TGTGCCAGCAGCTCACAGGAATACAATGAGCAGTTCTTC.

The chain couples TRBV2 to TRBJ1-6; D gene ambiguous. V was clipped by 6 bases and J by 8 bases, with 14 bases between them. Germline values: CDR1 SNHLY, CDR2 FYNNEI. The CDR3 contains 14 residues. DNA of the CDR3: TGTGCCAGCAGGGAACGGGAGTGGGATTCACCCCTCCACTTT. Translating it yields CASREREWDSPLHF.

The V and J genes are TRBV25-1 and TRBJ2-2; 8 bases line up with TRBD1. The CDR3 has 15 residues. The V and J ends lost 6 bases and 5 bases, in that order; junction bases with no gene match: 8. Germline assignment: CDR1 MGHDK and CDR2 SYGVNS. In nucleotides, the CDR3 is TGTGCCAGCAGCGCTACAGGGGGAATGACCGGGGAGCTGTTTTTT. Its protein is CASSATGGMTGELFF.

The chain joins TRBV7-8 to TRBJ2-3; TRBD2 matches 8 bases. V shed 5 bases, J shed 4 bases, and the junction held 14 bases outside the gene matches. The germline V gene encodes CDR1 SGHVS and CDR2 FQNEAQ. The length of the CDR3 is 17 residues. The CDR3, as DNA: TGTGCCAGCAGCCAAGCGTGGAGGACTAGCCCCCCAGATACGCAGTATTTT. This translates into CASSQAWRTSPPDTQYF.

The gene calls are TRBV28 and TRBJ2-1; no reliable D call. Germline V gene sequence: CDR1 MDHEN, CDR2 SYDVKM. V shed 7 bases and J shed 1 base, with 5 bases lying between them. The CDR3 is 12 residues long. CDR3 sequence reads: CASTSSYNEQFF. The CDR3 nucleotides are TGTGCCAGCACCTCTTCCTACAATGAGCAGTTCTTC.

The V and J genes are TRBV7-2 and TRBJ2-7; TRBD2 might be the D (5 bases). CDR3 size: 16 residues. Germline lookup yields CDR1 SGHTA and CDR2 FQGNSA. Trimming took off 4 bases at V and 3 bases at J, with 19 bases between the two ends. The CDR3 region is CASSYGVEAGYYEQYF. CDR3 DNA sequence: TGTGCCAGCAGCTACGGGGTAGAGGCGGGTTACTACGAGCAGTACTTC.

This sequence joins TRBV6-2 or TRBV6-3 and TRBJ2-1; D possibly corresponds to TRBD2 (5 bases). This CDR3 region has 15 residues. Germline V gene sequence: CDR1 MNHEY, CDR2 SVGEGT. Trimming took off 2 bases at V and 2 bases at J, with 10 bases between the two ends. CDR3 sequence (DNA): TGTGCCAGCAGTTACACCACTAGAACCTACAATGAGCAGTTCTTC. Its protein product is CASSYTTRTYNEQFF.

The V and J genes are TRBV11-2 and TRBJ2-7; 14 bases are shared with TRBD2. Germline-derived CDR1 and CDR2 are SGHAT and FQNNGV. The ends lost 4 bases at V and 6 bases at J; junction bases unmatched: 8. The CDR3 spans 16 residues. Here the CDR3 DNA reads TGTGCCAGCAGCTCCGCGACTAGCGGGAGGGTTCGCGAGCAGTACTTC. Translation: CASSSATSGRVREQYF.

The V gene is TRBV19, the J gene TRBJ2-3; D is perhaps TRBD1 (6 bases). V lost 5 bases to trimming and J lost 2 bases, with 11 bases between them. CDR3 size: 14 residues. Germline V gene data show CDR1 as LNHDA and CDR2 as SQIVND (reference sequence). CDR3 sequence (DNA): TGTGCCAGTAGTCCCAGACAGGTCACAGATACGCAGTATTTT. It yields the protein CASSPRQVTDTQYF.

This clone was detected only once. This sequence joins TRBV15 and TRBJ2-5, with 7 bases lining up with TRBD1. The CDR3 has 13 residues. In germline, CDR1 is LNHNV, CDR2 YYDKDF (reference sequence). V shed 5 bases and J 2 bases; nucleotides not matched to a gene: 2. In nucleotides, the CDR3 is TGTGCCACCAGCCGACAGGGTCAAGAGACCCAGTACTTC. It encodes CATSRQGQETQYF.

The V gene is TRBV3-1 (or the pseudogene TRBV3-2), the J gene TRBJ1-4; possibly TRBD1 for D (6 bases). The CDR3 spans 15 residues. Germline CDR1 reads LGHDT; CDR2 reads YNNKEL (reference sequence). Trimming pared 0 bases from V and 7 bases from J, leaving 12 bases between. The CDR3 DNA sequence: TGTGCCAGCAGCCAAGACCCAGGGGATTTTGAAAAACTGTTTTTT. This encodes CASSQDPGDFEKLFF.

This clone was counted once. The chain has TRBV6-5 and TRBJ2-2; 7 bases are shared with TRBD1. The V and J ends lost 0 bases and 4 bases, in that order; junction bases with no gene match: 5. This CDR3 spans 16 amino acids. Germline CDR1 MNHEY, CDR2 SVGAGI. CDR3 residues: CASSYSLAGGTGELFF. For the CDR3, the DNA is TGTGCCAGCAGTTACTCGCTCGCAGGGGGCACCGGGGAGCTGTTTTTT.

This chain connects TRBV2 to TRBJ1-5, with D tentatively TRBD1 (6 bases). Germline CDR1 reads SNHLY; CDR2 reads FYNNEI. The CDR3 has 14 amino acids. Deletions cut 4 bases from V and 5 bases from J, with 12 bases between. In DNA form, the CDR3 reads TGTGCCAGCAGTGCGACAGGCGATCATCAGCCCCAGCATTTT. Translated, it gives CASSATGDHQPQHF. Based on the CDR3 plus reference TRBV2 and TRBJ1-5, the full variable domain is EPEVTQTPSHQVTQMGQEVILRCVPISNHLYFYWYRQILGQKVEFLVSFYNNEISEKSEIFDDQFSVERPDGSNFTLKIRSTKLEDSAMYFCASSATGDHQPQHFGDGTRLSIL.

Only one count was recorded for this clone. The chain links TRBV20-1 to TRBJ1-4, with D unresolved. CDR3 length: 11 amino acids. V was pared by 5 bases and J by 5 bases, with 6 bases between. Germline V lookup: CDR1 DFQATT, CDR2 SNEGSKA (reference sequence). The CDR3 loop is CSAYLNEKLFF. CDR3 sequence (DNA): TGCAGTGCTTACCTAAATGAAAAACTGTTTTTT.